This T cell receptor beta chain was profiled in a study of T-cell reconstitution after alpha-beta-depleted transplantation in children. The CDR3 consists of 16 residues. Trimming took 6 bases from V and 2 from J; bases not matched to a gene: 9. It was with unique molecular identifiers that the TCRbeta library was prepared. Via MiXCR, TCRdb re-called the PCR reads, giving one row per CDR3 protein. The table lists nearly 550,000 distinct CDR3 sequences, around 20% of them singletons. The count of this clonotype is one. This clonotype was obtained from a human donor who donated a stem cell graft to a child with acute lymphoblastic leukemia. This specimen was PBMCs from the stem cell graft donor, taken from the stem cell graft. The chain combines TRBV12-3 or TRBV12-4 with TRBJ2-5; 10 bases agree with TRBD1. The CDR3 protein is CASRPGQGVSQETQYF. In DNA form, the CDR3 reads TGTGCCAGCAGACCCGGACAGGGGGTTAGTCAAGAGACCCAGTACTTC.